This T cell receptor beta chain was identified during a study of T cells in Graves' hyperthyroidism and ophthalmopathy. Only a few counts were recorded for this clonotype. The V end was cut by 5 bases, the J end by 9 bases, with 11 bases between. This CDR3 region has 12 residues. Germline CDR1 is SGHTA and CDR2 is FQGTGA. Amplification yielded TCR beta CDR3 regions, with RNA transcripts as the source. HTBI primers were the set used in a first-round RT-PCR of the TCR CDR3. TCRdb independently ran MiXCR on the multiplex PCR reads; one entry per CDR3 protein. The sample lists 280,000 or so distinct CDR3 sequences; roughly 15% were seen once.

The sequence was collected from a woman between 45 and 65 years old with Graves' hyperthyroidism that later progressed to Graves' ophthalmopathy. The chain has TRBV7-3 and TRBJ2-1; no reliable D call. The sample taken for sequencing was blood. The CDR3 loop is CASSPTESEQFF. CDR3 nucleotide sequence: TGTGCCAGCAGCCCGACTGAGAGTGAGCAGTTCTTC.